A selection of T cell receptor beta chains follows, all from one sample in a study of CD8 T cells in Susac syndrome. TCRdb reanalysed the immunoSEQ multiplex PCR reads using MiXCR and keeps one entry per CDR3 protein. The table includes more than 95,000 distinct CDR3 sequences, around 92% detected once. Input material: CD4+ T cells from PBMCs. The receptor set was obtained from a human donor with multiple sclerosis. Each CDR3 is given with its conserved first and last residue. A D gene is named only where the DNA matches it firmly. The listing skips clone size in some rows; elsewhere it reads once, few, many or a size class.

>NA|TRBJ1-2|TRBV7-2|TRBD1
TGTGCCAGCAGACTACCGGGACAGGGCGGCTATGGCTACACCTTC
CASRLPGQGGYGYTF
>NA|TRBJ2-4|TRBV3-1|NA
TGTGCCAGCAGCCAAATTCGGGGGGCGCCCAAAAACATTCAGTACTTC
CASSQIRGAPKNIQYF
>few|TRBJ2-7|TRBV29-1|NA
TGCAGCGTTGTTGCAGGCTACGAGCAGTACTTC
CSVVAGYEQYF
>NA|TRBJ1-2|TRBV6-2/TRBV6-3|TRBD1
TGTGCCAGCAGCCACAACCTTGGGACAGGGCCCTATGGCTACACCTTC
CASSHNLGTGPYGYTF
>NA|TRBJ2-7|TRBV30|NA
TGTGCCTGGAGCGAGGGGGGGGCGAGGGGGACAGACGAGCAGTACTTC
CAWSEGGARGTDEQYF
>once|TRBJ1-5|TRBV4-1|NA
TGCGCCAGCAGCCAATCCATCACACGAGGTCCCAATCAGCCCCAGCATTTT
CASSQSITRGPNQPQHF
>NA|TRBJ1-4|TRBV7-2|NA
TGTGCCAGCAGCGTCGTAAGGAATGAAAAACTGTTTTTT
CASSVVRNEKLFF
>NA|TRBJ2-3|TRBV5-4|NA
TGTGCCAGCAGGGCCTGGCTCTGGGGGGTAGAAGATACGCAGTATTTT
CASRAWLWGVEDTQYF
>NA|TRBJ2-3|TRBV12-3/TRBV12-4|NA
TGTGCCAGCAGTTCGACCACAGATACGCAGTATTTT
CASSSTTDTQYF
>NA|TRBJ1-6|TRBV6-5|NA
TGTGCCAGCAGCGCGACATATAATTCACCCCTCCACTTT
CASSATYNSPLHF
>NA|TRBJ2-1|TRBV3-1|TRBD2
TGTGCCAGCAGTTTTGGACTAGCGGGGGGGCGCAGGAATGAGCAGTTCTTC
CASSFGLAGGRRNEQFF
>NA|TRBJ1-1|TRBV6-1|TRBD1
TGTGCCAGCAATGATGGGACAGGGCGCGGGACGAACACTGAAGCTTTCTTT
CASNDGTGRGTNTEAFF
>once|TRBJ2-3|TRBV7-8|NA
TGTGCCAGCAGCTTAGTGGCAGGACCTCTCACAGATACGCAGTATTTT
CASSLVAGPLTDTQYF
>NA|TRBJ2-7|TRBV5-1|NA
TGCGCCAGCAGCTTGGCCTTAGGACAGTACTACGAGCAGTACTTC
CASSLALGQYYEQYF
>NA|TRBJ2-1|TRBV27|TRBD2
TGTGCCAGCAGTTTGCCCCCCGCGGGGGGGCGAAATGAGCAGTTCTTC
CASSLPPAGGRNEQFF
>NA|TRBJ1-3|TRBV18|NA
TGTGCCAGCTCCCCAACCGCTGGACCGGGAAACACCATATATTTT
CASSPTAGPGNTIYF
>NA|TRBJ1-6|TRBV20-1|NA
TGCAGTGCCAAAACAGACAGGTTAAATTCACCCCTCCACTTT
CSAKTDRLNSPLHF
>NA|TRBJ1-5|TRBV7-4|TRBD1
TGTGCCAGCAGCTTCCGGGACAGATTTTCCAATCAGCCCCAGCATTTT
CASSFRDRFSNQPQHF
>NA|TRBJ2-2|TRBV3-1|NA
TGTGCCAGCAGCCGGACTGAGAACACCGGGGAGCTGTTTTTT
CASSRTENTGELFF
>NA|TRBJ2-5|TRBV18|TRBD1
TGTGCCAGCTCACCAATGGGACAGGGTGAGACCCAGTACTTC
CASSPMGQGETQYF
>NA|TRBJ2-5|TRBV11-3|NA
TGTGCCAGCAGCTCCCCCGGGATGAGTACGGGGGAGACCCAGTACTTC
CASSSPGMSTGETQYF
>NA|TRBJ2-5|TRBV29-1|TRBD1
TGCAGCGTTGAAGGAGGGGGCGGAGAGACCCAGTACTTC
CSVEGGGGETQYF
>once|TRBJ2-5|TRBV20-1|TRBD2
TGCAGTGCTACGGGTCGGGTCCCCGGTGCTAGCGGCATACAAGAGACCCAGTACTTC
CSATGRVPGASGIQETQYF
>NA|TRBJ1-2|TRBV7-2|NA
TGTGCCAGCAGTTTAGGTTTCCCGGGGGCTAGTGGCTACACCTTC
CASSLGFPGASGYTF
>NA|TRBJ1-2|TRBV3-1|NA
TGTGCCAGCAGCCATGGTCGCGGACAAGGGGGAGCTAACTATGGCTACACCTTC
CASSHGRGQGGANYGYTF
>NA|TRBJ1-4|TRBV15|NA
TGTGCCACCAGCAACGACCGGTCAAAACTGTTTTTT
CATSNDRSKLFF
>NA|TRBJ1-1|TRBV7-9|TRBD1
TGTGCCAGCAGCTTAGGAGGGACAGGGGTCGATACTGAAGCTTTCTTT
CASSLGGTGVDTEAFF
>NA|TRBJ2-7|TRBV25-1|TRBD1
TGTGCCAGCAGTGAATTCGCAGGGGGCCTCTACGAGCAGTACTTC
CASSEFAGGLYEQYF
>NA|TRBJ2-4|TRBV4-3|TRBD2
TGCGCCAGCAGCCCCTCACTAGCGGGGGGGCGGGTAGCCAAAAACATTCAGTACTTC
CASSPSLAGGRVAKNIQYF